The clone carrying this TCR beta chain was counted ten times or more. Its target is unknown. Time point meaning: newly diagnosed GD, antithyroid drugs for less than 3 months. The TCR library used RNA extracted from PBMCs. Arm-PCR with iRepertoire HTBI primers amplified the CDR3 regions for these TCR beta libraries. TCRdb itself ran the multiplex PCR reads through MiXCR, one entry per CDR3 protein. The sample holds 400,000 to 500,000 distinct CDR3 sequences, roughly 17% seen once. This entry belongs to a study of regulatory T cells in long-lasting Graves disease. Study background: Graves' patients who were just diagnosed had used antithyroid drugs for under 3 months. Findings of the study overall: More public clonotypes were shared by persistent patients (under 3,000) than by new patients (about 970).

V gave up 1 base and J gave up 5 bases; unmatched junction bases: 16. CDR3 size: 18 residues. Germline CDR1 LGHDT, CDR2 YNNKEL (reference sequence). Another study also made use of these data, one on T cells in Graves' hyperthyroidism and ophthalmopathy. Turning to that study: Absence of ophthalmopathy progression within 18 months defined stable Graves' hyperthyroidism. Those patients with uncontrolled infection, other autoimmune disease, pregnancy or lactation were excluded.

The starting material was peripheral blood mononuclear cells (PBMCs), obtained at new diagnosis, from a patient treated with antithyroid drugs. This TCR derives from a woman between 18 and 30 years old with Graves disease. The chain couples TRBV3-1 to TRBJ2-5, with 7 bases aligning to TRBD2. CDR3 residues: CASSQGVAGPLGGETQYF. Here the CDR3 DNA reads TGTGCCAGCAGCCAAGGGGTAGCGGGTCCCCTTGGGGGTGAGACCCAGTACTTC.